The clone carrying this T cell receptor (beta chain) was counted only a few times. TCRdb reprocessed the 5' RACE reads with MiXCR, giving one entry per CDR3 protein. Of roughly 86,000 distinct CDR3 sequences detected, under 15% appear once; the ten largest clones hold roughly 0.6%. This sample was taken from a study of early T cells in non-severe SARS-CoV-2 infection. This CDR3 is built from 15 residues. Looked up from germline, CDR1 is SQVTM and CDR2 is ANQGSEA. Unmatched junction bases numbered 10, after V lost 6 bases and J lost 4 bases. The specimen was whole blood. V is TRBV29-1 and J is TRBJ2-1, with 9 bases matching TRBD2. The sequence derives from an adult who was a healthcare worker with PCR-confirmed SARS-CoV-2 infection or an uninfected control (not recorded which). Here the CDR3 DNA reads TGCAGCGTAGGGATTAGCGGGGGCTCTTACAATGAGCAGTTCTTC. This sequence encodes CSVGISGGSYNEQFF.